The clone carrying this TCR beta chain was seen more than once but under ten times. These data belong to a study of T cells in Graves' hyperthyroidism and ophthalmopathy. Authors of the study amplified TCR beta CDR3 regions from RNA transcripts. In the first-round RT-PCR of the TCR CDR3, the HTBI primer set was used. TCRdb re-called the multiplex PCR reads through MiXCR, storing one row per CDR3 protein. The sample lists 500,000 to 600,000 distinct CDR3 sequences; just under 20% were seen once. Germline values: CDR1 PRHDT, CDR2 FYEKMQ (reference sequence). Trimming pared 5 bases from V and 6 bases from J, leaving 16 bases between. This CDR3 is built from 14 residues.

The sample consisted of blood. This sequence joins TRBV13 and TRBJ1-1; a weak D match, TRBD1 (5 bases). This sequence was found in a man aged 40-49 years with Graves' ophthalmopathy. For the CDR3, the DNA is TGTGCCAGCAGCCCGAGGCCTCCCAGGGCTGAAGCTTTCTTT. This encodes CASSPRPPRAEAFF.